This T cell receptor (beta chain) is drawn from a study of T cells in Graves' hyperthyroidism and ophthalmopathy. Amplification yielded TCR beta CDR3 regions, with RNA transcripts as the source. Carried out on the TCR CDR3, a first-round RT-PCR used the HTBI primer set. TCRdb redid the calling of the multiplex PCR reads with MiXCR, one entry per CDR3 protein. This sample has some 510,000 distinct CDR3 sequences, with less than 25% found just once. This clonotype occurred many times. PBMCs came from more than 9.5 ml fresh peripheral blood. V was pared by 2 bases and J by 0 bases, with 9 bases between. This CDR3 is 15 amino acids long. From germline, CDR1 is SGHRS and CDR2 YFSETQ.

This chain uses TRBV5-1 with TRBJ1-5; no firm D call. The sequence derives from a man in his late teens or twenties with Graves' hyperthyroidism. Sample: blood. The CDR3 DNA follows: TGCGCCAGCAGCTTAGGCTATTCTAGCAATCAGCCCCAGCATTTT. It specifies CASSLGYSSNQPQHF.